This T cell receptor (beta chain) was recorded in a study of Tregs in tolerant kidney transplant recipients. Study results and limitations: The most relevant donor-specific Treg TCRbeta repertoire apparently came from expansion with activated donor B cells. This study did not directly address biological reproducibility.

TCRdb keeps only in-frame clones here, not all; method: immunoSEQ multiplex PCR. Here the sample spans about 59,000 clones, around 82% being singletons. The ends were cut back, 3 bases at V and 4 bases at J, with 30 bases in the middle. Germline CDR1 and CDR2: LNHDA and SQIVND (reference sequence). The CDR3 length is 20 residues. About this clone: Its specificity is unknown.

The source of this sequence is a human donor in good health. This chain links TRBV19 with TRBJ1-1, with D possibly matching TRBD1 (5 bases). The sequencing input was CD4+ T cells from blood. CDR3 coding DNA: TGTGCCAGTAGTATCCGTCGTATCCAGGGCCTCCGAAGAATTGGCACTGAAGCTTTCTTT. The encoded protein is CASSIRRIQGLRRIGTEAFF.